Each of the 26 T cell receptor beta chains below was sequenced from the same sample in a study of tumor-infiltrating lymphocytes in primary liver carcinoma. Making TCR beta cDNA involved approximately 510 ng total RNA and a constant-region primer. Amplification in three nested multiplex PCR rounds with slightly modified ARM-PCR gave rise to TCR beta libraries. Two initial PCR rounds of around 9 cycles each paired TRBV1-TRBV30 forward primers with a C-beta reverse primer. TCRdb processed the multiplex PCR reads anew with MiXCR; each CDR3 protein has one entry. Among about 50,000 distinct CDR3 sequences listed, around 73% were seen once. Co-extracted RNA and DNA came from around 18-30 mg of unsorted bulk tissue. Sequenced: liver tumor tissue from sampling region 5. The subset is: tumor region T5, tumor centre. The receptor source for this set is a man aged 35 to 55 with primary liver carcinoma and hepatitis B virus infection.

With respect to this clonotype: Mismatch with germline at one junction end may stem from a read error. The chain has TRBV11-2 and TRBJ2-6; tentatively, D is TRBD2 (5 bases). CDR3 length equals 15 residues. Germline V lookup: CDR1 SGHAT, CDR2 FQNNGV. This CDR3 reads CATQRPRSRANLLTF. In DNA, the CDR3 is TGTGCCACCCAGCGGCCGCGTTCTAGGGCCAACCTCCTGACTTTC.

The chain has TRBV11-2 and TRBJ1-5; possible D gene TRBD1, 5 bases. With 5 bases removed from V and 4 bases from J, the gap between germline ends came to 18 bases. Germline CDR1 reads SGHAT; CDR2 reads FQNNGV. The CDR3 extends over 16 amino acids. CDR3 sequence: CASSLKRGLKNQPQHF. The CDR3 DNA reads TGTGCCAGCAGCCTAAAAAGGGGACTGAAGAATCAGCCCCAGCATTTT. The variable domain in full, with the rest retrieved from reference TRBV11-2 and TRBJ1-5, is EAGVAQSPRYKIIEKRQSVAFWCNPISGHATLYWYQQILGQGPKLLIQFQNNGVVDDSQLPKDRFSAERLKGVDSTLKIQPAKLEDSAVYLCASSLKRGLKNQPQHFGDGTRLSIL.

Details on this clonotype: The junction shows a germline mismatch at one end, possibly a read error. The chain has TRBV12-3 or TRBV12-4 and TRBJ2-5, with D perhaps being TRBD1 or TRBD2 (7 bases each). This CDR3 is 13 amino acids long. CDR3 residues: CASSRSGTETQQF. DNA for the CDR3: TGTGCCAGCAGTCGAAGCGGGACAGAGACCCAGCAGTTC.

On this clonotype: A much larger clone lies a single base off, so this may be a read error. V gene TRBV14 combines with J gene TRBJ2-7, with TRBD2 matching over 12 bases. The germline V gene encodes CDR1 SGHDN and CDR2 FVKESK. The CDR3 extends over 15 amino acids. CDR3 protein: CACSRRTSGAYGQYF. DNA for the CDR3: TGTGCCTGCAGCCGTCGGACTAGCGGGGCCTACGGGCAGTACTTC.

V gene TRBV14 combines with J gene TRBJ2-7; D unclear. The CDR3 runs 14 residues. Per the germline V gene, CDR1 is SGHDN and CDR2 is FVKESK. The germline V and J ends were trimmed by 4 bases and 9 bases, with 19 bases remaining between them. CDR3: CASSRGYGVIRQYF. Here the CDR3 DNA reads TGTGCCAGCAGCCGGGGATATGGAGTCATCCGGCAGTACTTC.

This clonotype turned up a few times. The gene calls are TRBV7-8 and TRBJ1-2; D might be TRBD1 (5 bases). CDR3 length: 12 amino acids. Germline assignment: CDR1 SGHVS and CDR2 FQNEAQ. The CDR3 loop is CESSLVGDGYTF. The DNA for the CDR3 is TGTGAGAGCAGCTTAGTAGGGGACGGCTACACCTTC.

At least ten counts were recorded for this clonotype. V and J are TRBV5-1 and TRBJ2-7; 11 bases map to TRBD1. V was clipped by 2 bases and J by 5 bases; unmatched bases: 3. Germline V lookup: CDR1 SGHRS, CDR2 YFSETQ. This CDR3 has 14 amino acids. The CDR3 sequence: CASSLRTGGDEQYF. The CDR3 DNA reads TGCGCCAGCAGCTTACGGACAGGGGGCGACGAGCAGTACTTC.

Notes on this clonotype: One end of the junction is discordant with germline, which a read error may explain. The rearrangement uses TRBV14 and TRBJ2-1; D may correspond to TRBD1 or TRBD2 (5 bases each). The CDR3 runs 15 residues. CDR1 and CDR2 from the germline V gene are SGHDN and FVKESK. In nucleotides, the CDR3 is TGCGCCAGCAGCCAGTATCGGGGCTCCTACAATGGGCAGTTCTTC. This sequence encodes CASSQYRGSYNGQFF.

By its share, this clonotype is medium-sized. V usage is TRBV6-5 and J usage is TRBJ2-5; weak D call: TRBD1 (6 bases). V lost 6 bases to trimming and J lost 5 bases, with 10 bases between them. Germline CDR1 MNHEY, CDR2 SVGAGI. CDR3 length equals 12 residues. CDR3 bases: TGTGCCAGCAGCTCCCAGGGGGAGACCCAGTACTTC. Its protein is CASSSQGETQYF.

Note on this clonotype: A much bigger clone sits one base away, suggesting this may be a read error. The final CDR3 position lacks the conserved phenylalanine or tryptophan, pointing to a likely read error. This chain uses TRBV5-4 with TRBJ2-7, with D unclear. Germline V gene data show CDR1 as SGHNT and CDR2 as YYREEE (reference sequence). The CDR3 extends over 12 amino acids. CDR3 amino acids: CVSSLGAYEQYL. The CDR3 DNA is TGTGTCAGCAGCTTAGGAGCGTACGAGCAGTACCTC.

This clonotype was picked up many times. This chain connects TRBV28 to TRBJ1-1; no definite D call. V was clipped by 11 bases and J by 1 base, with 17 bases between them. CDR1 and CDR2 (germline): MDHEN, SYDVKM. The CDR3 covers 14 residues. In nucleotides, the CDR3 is TGTGCCGTAGGTCCAGGTGGTGGGAACACTGAAGCTTTCTTT. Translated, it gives CAVGPGGGNTEAFF.

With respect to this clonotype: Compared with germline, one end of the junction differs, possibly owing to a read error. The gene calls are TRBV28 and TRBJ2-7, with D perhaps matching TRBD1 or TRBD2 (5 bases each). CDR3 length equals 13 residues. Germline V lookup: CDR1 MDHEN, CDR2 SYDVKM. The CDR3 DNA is TGTGCCAGCAGCGGGGACCACGCCTATGAGCAGTACTTC. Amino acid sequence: CASSGDHAYEQYF.

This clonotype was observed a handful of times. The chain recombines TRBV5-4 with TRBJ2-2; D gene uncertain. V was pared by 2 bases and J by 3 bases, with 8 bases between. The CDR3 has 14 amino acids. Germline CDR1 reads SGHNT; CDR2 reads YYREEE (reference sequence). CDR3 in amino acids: CASSFDEHTGELFF. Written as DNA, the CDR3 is TGTGCCAGCAGCTTCGATGAGCACACCGGGGAGCTGTTTTTT.

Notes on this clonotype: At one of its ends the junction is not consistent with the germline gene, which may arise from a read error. CDR3 protein: CSVGPGCGMVTESFF. For the CDR3, the DNA is TGTAGCGTTGGTCCAGGGTGTGGTATGGTCACTGAATCTTTCTTT. This chain connects TRBV29-1 to TRBJ1-1, with D maybe TRBD1 (5 bases). Germline CDR1 is SQVTM and CDR2 is ANQGSEA. The CDR3 consists of 15 residues.

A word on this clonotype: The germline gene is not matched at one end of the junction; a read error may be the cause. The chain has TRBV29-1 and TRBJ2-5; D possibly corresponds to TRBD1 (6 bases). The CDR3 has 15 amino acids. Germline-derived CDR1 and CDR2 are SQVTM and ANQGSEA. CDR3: CSIEADRERAETQYF. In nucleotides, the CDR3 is TGCAGCATTGAAGCGGACAGAGAGCGAGCAGAGACCCAGTACTTC.

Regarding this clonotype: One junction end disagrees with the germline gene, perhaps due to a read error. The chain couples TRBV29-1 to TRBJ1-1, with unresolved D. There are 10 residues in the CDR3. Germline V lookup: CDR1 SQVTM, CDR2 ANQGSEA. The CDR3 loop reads CNVLYTEAFF. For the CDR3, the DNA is TGCAACGTACTTTACACTGAAGCGTTCTTT.

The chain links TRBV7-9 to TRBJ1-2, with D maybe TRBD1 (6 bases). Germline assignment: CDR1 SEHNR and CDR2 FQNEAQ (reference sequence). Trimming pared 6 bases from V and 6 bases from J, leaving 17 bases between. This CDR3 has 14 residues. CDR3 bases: TGTGCCAGCAGGTGGGACACGGGGTCTCATGGCTACACCTTC. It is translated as CASRWDTGSHGYTF.

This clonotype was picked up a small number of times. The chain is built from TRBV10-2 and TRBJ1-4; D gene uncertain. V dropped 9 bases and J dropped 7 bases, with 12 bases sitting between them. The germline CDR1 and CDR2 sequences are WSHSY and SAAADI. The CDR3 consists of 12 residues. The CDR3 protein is CASMRVGEKLFF. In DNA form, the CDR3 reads TGCGCCAGTATGAGGGTGGGTGAAAAACTGTTTTTT.

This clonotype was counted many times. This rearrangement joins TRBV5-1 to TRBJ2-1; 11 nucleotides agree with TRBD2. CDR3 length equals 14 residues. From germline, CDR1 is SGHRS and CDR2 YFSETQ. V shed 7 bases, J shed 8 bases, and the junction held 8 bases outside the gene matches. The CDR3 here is CASSLLAGGYEQFF. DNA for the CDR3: TGCGCCAGCTCTCTTCTAGCGGGAGGTTATGAGCAGTTCTTC.

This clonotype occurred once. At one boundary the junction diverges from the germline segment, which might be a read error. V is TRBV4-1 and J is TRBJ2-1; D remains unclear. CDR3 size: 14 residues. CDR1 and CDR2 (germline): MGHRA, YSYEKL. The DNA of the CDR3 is TGCACCAGCAGCCAAATGTCCCAGAACAATGAGCAGTTCTTC. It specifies CTSSQMSQNNEQFF.

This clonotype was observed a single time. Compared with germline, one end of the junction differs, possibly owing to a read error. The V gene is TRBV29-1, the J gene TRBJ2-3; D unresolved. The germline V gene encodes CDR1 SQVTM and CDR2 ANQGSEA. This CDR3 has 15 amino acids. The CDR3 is CSVRLLNIRTDTQYF. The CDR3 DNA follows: TGCAGCGTTAGGTTGCTAAACATCAGAACAGATACGCAATATTTT.

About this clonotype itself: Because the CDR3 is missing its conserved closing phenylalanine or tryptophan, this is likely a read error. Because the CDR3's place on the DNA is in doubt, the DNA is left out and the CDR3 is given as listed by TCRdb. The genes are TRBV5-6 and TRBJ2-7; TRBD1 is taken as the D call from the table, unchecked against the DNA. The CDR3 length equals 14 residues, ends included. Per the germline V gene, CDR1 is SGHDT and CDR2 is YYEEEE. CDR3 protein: CASSLGTGYYEQYL.

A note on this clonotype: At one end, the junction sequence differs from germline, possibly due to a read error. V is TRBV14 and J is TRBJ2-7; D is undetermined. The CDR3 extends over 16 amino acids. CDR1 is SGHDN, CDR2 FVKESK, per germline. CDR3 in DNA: TGTGCCAGCAGCCAAGGTCCGCAGTCATCCTCCTACGAACAGTACTTC. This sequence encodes CASSQGPQSSSYEQYF.

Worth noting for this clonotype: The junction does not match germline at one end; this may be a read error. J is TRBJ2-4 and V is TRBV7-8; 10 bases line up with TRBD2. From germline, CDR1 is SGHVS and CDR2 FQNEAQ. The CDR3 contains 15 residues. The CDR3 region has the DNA TGTACCAGCAGCCTAGGGATAGCGGGAGGTACCATTCAGTACTTC. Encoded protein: CTSSLGIAGGTIQYF.

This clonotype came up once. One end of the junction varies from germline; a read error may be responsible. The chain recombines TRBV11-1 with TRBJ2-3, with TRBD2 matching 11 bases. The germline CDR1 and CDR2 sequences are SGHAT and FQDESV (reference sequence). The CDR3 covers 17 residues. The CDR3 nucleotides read TGTGCCAGCAACTTAGCCCGGACTAGCGGGTCCACAGATGCGCAGTATTTT. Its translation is CASNLARTSGSTDAQYF.

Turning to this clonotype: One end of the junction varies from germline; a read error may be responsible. The CDR3 loop reads CASSPHLDDRINQSQHF. DNA of the CDR3: TGTGCCAGCAGCCCCCACCTGGACGACCGCATCAATCAGTCCCAGCATTTT. J is TRBJ1-5 and V is TRBV6-6; D gene ambiguous. Germline CDR1 MNHNY, CDR2 SVGAGI (reference sequence). The CDR3 runs 17 residues.